The 21 T cell receptor beta chains given below trace back to one sample, sequenced in a study of cytomegalovirus exposure and HLA in healthy donors. PCR employed 60 Vbeta and 13 Jbeta primers. Profiling relied on immunoSEQ multiplex PCR, and the TCRdb table lists in-frame clones only, not all of them. The profile shows roughly 48,000 clones, around 72% of them singletons. The specimen was PBMCs. The receptors stem from a young man in good health and CMV-seronegative.

The genes are TRBV5-6 and TRBJ2-7; unclear D gene. The ends were cut back, 6 bases at V and 0 bases at J, with 7 bases in the middle. Germline loops: CDR1 SGHDT, CDR2 YYEEEE. This CDR3 has 12 amino acids. The CDR3 here is CASTLSSYEQYF. For the CDR3, the DNA is TGTGCCAGCACCCTGAGCTCCTACGAGCAGTACTTC. Supplemented by reference TRBV5-6 and TRBJ2-7, the full variable domain reads DAGVTQSPTHLIKTRGQQVTLRCSPKSGHDTVSWYQQALGQGPQFIFQYYEEEERQRGNFPDRFSGHQFPNYSSELNVNALLLGDSALYLCASTLSSYEQYFGPGTRLTVT.

V usage is TRBV2 and J usage is TRBJ1-2; the D gene is possibly TRBD1 (5 bases). The germline V gene encodes CDR1 SNHLY and CDR2 FYNNEI. V lost 0 bases, J lost 3 bases, and 11 bases lay in between. This CDR3 region has 15 residues. The CDR3 here is CASSEARGEYYGYTF. CDR3 DNA: TGTGCCAGCAGTGAAGCGCGGGGGGAGTACTATGGCTACACCTTC.

The chain has TRBV4-3 and TRBJ2-7, with 7 positions matching TRBD1. The J segment lost 1 base and the V segment lost 0 bases, leaving 6 bases of the junction unmatched. Germline CDR1 and CDR2: LGHNA and YSLEER. CDR3 length: 16 residues. DNA of the CDR3: TGCGCCAGCAGCCAAGATCCCACAGGGGAGTCCTACGAGCAGTACTTC. Translating gives CASSQDPTGESYEQYF.

The table lists this clone with a few counts. J is TRBJ2-1 and V is TRBV6-1; 14 bases fit TRBD2. CDR3 length: 17 amino acids. V lost 4 bases and J lost 6; bases outside the gene matches: 8. The V gene's germline CDR1 is MNHNS and CDR2 SASEGT. This chain's CDR3 is CASSVTGTSGSINEQFF. The DNA for the CDR3 is TGTGCCAGCAGTGTAACCGGGACTAGCGGGAGCATCAATGAGCAGTTCTTC.

This chain connects TRBV5-8 to TRBJ2-5; 9 positions agree with TRBD1. CDR1 is SGHTS and CDR2 is YDEGEE in the germline V gene. The CDR3 totals 12 residues. Unmatched junction bases numbered 8, after V lost 4 bases and J lost 13 bases. The CDR3: CASSIVWGQGYF. For the CDR3, the DNA is TGTGCCAGCAGCATCGTATGGGGACAGGGGTACTTC.

The chain recombines TRBV25-1 with TRBJ1-5, with 9 bases matching TRBD1. The trim removed 5 bases at V and 3 bases at J, leaving 8 bases unmatched. This CDR3 is 16 amino acids long. CDR1 MGHDK and CDR2 SYGVNS come from the germline V gene. In DNA form, the CDR3 reads TGTGCCAGCAGTCGCGCGGGACAGGGAAACAATCAGCCCCAGCATTTT. Its protein is CASSRAGQGNNQPQHF.

The chain links TRBV6-6 to TRBJ2-1, with D perhaps matching TRBD2 (7 bases). The length of the CDR3 is 15 residues. Germline-derived CDR1 and CDR2 are MNHNY and SVGAGI (reference sequence). The V and J ends lost 6 bases and 0 bases respectively, with 12 bases between them. This CDR3 is CASRKGGSSYNEQFF. CDR3 DNA: TGTGCCAGCAGGAAGGGGGGGAGCTCCTACAATGAGCAGTTCTTC.

This clone appeared a few times. The V call is TRBV7-2, the J call TRBJ2-5; no reliable D call. The V gene lost 1 base and the J gene lost 1 base, with 10 bases spanning the gap. This CDR3 has 15 residues. The germline V gene has CDR1 SGHTA and CDR2 FQGNSA. CDR3 sequence reads: CASSLDWQRQETQYF. CDR3 nucleotides: TGTGCCAGCAGCTTAGATTGGCAGCGCCAAGAGACCCAGTACTTC.

This chain uses TRBV15 with TRBJ1-5; D possibly corresponds to TRBD1 (5 bases). Deletions cut 0 bases from V and 2 bases from J, with 8 bases between. Looked up from germline, CDR1 is LNHNV and CDR2 is YYDKDF (reference sequence). The CDR3 contains 15 residues. The CDR3 DNA reads TGTGCCACCAGCAGAGACAGGGAGGGCAATCAGCCCCAGCATTTT. Translation gives CATSRDREGNQPQHF.

This clone was counted only a few times. V gene TRBV30 combines with J gene TRBJ1-2; D is ambiguous. Trimming stripped 3 bases from V and 6 bases from J, with 11 bases between. Germline V gene lookup returns CDR1 GTSNPN and CDR2 SVGIG (reference sequence). The CDR3 consists of 12 residues. The CDR3 spells CAWSQSFHGYTF. CDR3 bases: TGTGCCTGGAGCCAAAGCTTTCATGGCTACACCTTC.

The chain combines TRBV18 with TRBJ2-5; the D gene is possibly TRBD1 (6 bases). Trimming took 5 bases from V and 5 from J, leaving 12 bases between them. This CDR3 is built from 13 residues. Per germline, CDR1 KGHSH and CDR2 LQKENI. The CDR3 spells CASSSRGWETQYF. CDR3 sequence (DNA): TGTGCCAGCTCATCCAGGGGATGGGAGACCCAGTACTTC.

V is TRBV11-3 and J is TRBJ2-2; D is possibly TRBD2 (6 bases). The CDR3 runs to 14 residues. Between the trimmed V and J ends, which lost 5 bases and 8 bases, there was a span of 15 bases. Per the germline V gene, CDR1 is SGHNT and CDR2 is YENEEA. Here the CDR3 reads CASSPLGSGGELFF. The CDR3 nucleotides are TGTGCCAGCAGCCCCCTCGGGAGCGGTGGGGAGCTGTTTTTT.

V is TRBV5-6 and J is TRBJ2-7; D is perhaps TRBD2 (6 bases). Trimming shortened V by 0 bases and J by 2 bases, and 6 bases separated the two germline ends. Germline-derived CDR1 and CDR2 are SGHDT and YYEEEE. The CDR3 totals 13 residues. The CDR3 loop is CASSLGEAYEQYF. The CDR3 DNA sequence: TGTGCCAGCAGCTTGGGGGAGGCCTACGAGCAGTACTTC.

The chain's CDR3 is CASSLGQGRDYGYTF. CDR3 bases: TGTGCCAGCAGTTTAGGACAGGGCCGGGACTATGGCTACACCTTC. The chain joins TRBV28 to TRBJ1-2; TRBD1 aligns across 8 bases. The CDR3 consists of 15 residues. With V trimmed by 2 bases and J by 3 bases, 5 bases remained unmatched. Germline CDR1 reads MDHEN; CDR2 reads SYDVKM.

The chain recombines TRBV2 with TRBJ1-5; 7 nucleotides line up with TRBD1. The CDR3 is 13 residues long. J was trimmed by 5 bases and V by 6 bases; bases with no gene match: 4. CDR1 is SNHLY and CDR2 is FYNNEI in the germline V gene. The CDR3 region is CASSDRDDQPQHF. The CDR3 DNA is TGTGCCAGCAGCGACAGGGACGATCAGCCCCAGCATTTT.

This clone was observed a single time. The V call is TRBV29-1, the J call TRBJ2-3; D is unresolved. From germline, CDR1 is SQVTM and CDR2 ANQGSEA. This CDR3 region has 15 residues. Trimming stripped 0 bases from V and 0 bases from J, with 10 bases between. The CDR3 bases are TGCAGCGTTGAAGATAGTTATCCTAGCACAGATACGCAGTATTTT. Translating gives CSVEDSYPSTDTQYF.

The chain uses TRBV6-4 and TRBJ2-1; 13 nucleotides align to TRBD2. Germline CDR1 MRHNA, CDR2 SNTAGT. Trimming removed 4 bases from V and 8 bases from J; junction bases left unmatched: 5. The CDR3 spans 15 residues. Written as DNA, the CDR3 is TGTGCCAGCAGTGTGGGGACTAGCGGGACCTATGAGCAGTTCTTC. This sequence encodes CASSVGTSGTYEQFF.

This chain links TRBV28 with TRBJ2-1, with D possibly being TRBD1 (6 bases). Germline assignment: CDR1 MDHEN and CDR2 SYDVKM. Trimming removed 2 bases from V and 4 bases from J, with 12 bases in between. This CDR3 region has 15 residues. CDR3 sequence: CASSLRDTLYNEQFF. In DNA form, the CDR3 reads TGTGCCAGCAGTTTAAGGGACACATTATACAATGAGCAGTTCTTC.

V gene TRBV9 combines with J gene TRBJ1-1; a possible D gene is TRBD1 (5 bases). Germline loops: CDR1 SGDLS, CDR2 YYNGEE. The V end lost 0 bases, the J end lost 0 bases, and 6 bases lay between the germline ends. The CDR3 sequence is 14 residues long. This CDR3 is CASSVAGLNTEAFF. The CDR3 DNA is TGTGCCAGCAGCGTAGCAGGGCTGAACACTGAAGCTTTCTTT.

The rearrangement joins TRBV6-5 to TRBJ2-7; 12 nucleotides agree with TRBD2. From germline, CDR1 is MNHEY and CDR2 SVGAGI. V was pared by 4 bases and J by 3 bases, with 1 base of the junction left unmatched. This CDR3 spans 14 amino acids. As DNA, the CDR3 is TGTGCCAGCAGTTGGACTAGCGGGAACTACGAGCAGTACTTC. It is translated as CASSWTSGNYEQYF.

The table lists this clone with a few counts. The chain has TRBV7-2 and TRBJ2-2; TRBD1 matches at 7 bases. J gave up 6 bases and V 1 base, and 5 bases lay outside the gene matches. Per germline, CDR1 SGHTA and CDR2 FQGNSA. The CDR3 contains 15 residues. CDR3 sequence reads: CASSLVSGGAGELFF. In nucleotides, the CDR3 is TGTGCCAGCAGCTTAGTTTCAGGGGGAGCCGGGGAGCTGTTTTTT.